The TCR beta chain under discussion was sequenced for a study of shared clonotypes between healthy human individuals. Produced via immunoSEQ multiplex PCR; TCRdb's table is partial and in-frame only. This sample yields about 1 million clones, of which roughly 70% are seen a single time; roughly 1.5% belongs to the top ten. This clone was picked up a small number of times. The sample holds other DNA sequences that translate to the same CDR3. CDR3 length equals 10 residues. Germline assignment: CDR1 SQVTM and CDR2 ANQGSEA. Trimming pared 6 bases from V and 0 bases from J, leaving 2 bases between. The specimen was memory CD4+ T cells sorted from blood. Subset defined: CD45RA-negative fraction. This TCR derives from a man aged 18 to 29 in good health. The chain employs TRBV29-1 and TRBJ1-1; D uncertain. CDR3 DNA: TGCAGCGTCATGAACACTGAAGCTTTCTTT. This encodes CSVMNTEAFF.